This T cell receptor (beta chain) was documented in a study of T-cell memory formation after mild COVID-19. Across the whole study: Each donor largely had its own TCR clusters. The study's findings and limits: The appearance of some responding clones in pre-infection memory suggested that cross-reactive memory joined. Of the contracting clones, CD4+ ones lay mainly in CM and EM, and CD8+ ones in EMRA.

Germline V lookup: CDR1 SEHNR, CDR2 FQNEAQ (reference sequence). V was cut by 4 bases and J by 5 bases, with 11 bases left in between. This CDR3 region has 13 residues. Comments on this clonotype: What it binds is not known.

TCRdb reprocessed the 5' RACE reads with MiXCR, giving one entry per CDR3 protein. The repertoire holds about 360,000 distinct CDR3 sequences, with over 10% as singletons. The clonotype comes from a man in his late teens or twenties who had mild COVID-19 (a few samples of this study predate the infection). Cell type and time point are not known. Sequencing used PBMCs or a T cell subset sorted from them (not recorded which). The rearrangement uses TRBV7-9 and TRBJ2-5, with D tentatively TRBD1 (6 bases). Written as DNA, the CDR3 is TGTGCCAGCAGCTGGGACATAAGGGAGACCCAGTACTTC. Protein: CASSWDIRETQYF.